The present entry profiles one TCR beta chain with its context. Its target is not known. This entry belongs to a study of monozygotic twins with inflammatory bowel disease. General observations from the study: Cells of different T cell subtypes could not be told apart.

This CDR3 has 14 residues. Per-sample cDNA came from eight separate reactions. TCRdb reworked the 5' RACE reads into one entry per CDR3 protein, no DNA. This sample carries about 210,000 distinct CDR3 sequences, with under 8.5% going to the ten biggest clones. The TCR was taken from a human donor with ulcerative colitis or Crohn's disease, or a healthy co-twin of an affected twin (not recorded which). V is TRBV12-3 or TRBV12-4 and J is TRBJ1-2. Sequencing was performed on blood. The chain's CDR3 is CASTTFGSNYGYTF.